Listed below are T cell receptor beta chains from one sample, sequenced in a study of PD-L1 blockade in urothelial cancer. The data were produced by immunoSEQ multiplex PCR, yet TCRdb's version contains in-frame clones alone and is incomplete. The table has about 49,000 clones, approximately 85% seen once. The starting material was PBMCs, obtained around atezolizumab (anti-PD-L1) treatment. The receptors were sampled from an older man with urothelial cancer. CDR3s leave out the opening cysteine and the closing phenylalanine or tryptophan. D genes are given only for firm matches. Expanded clones are given a class, and other clones once, few, many or no size at all.

abundance: NA; v_gene: TRBV19; d_gene: TRBD1; CDR3aa: ASSADRESGDTQY
abundance: NA; v_gene: TRBV7-8; d_gene: NA; CDR3aa: ASSLGARTEAF
abundance: NA; v_gene: TRBV6-5; d_gene: TRBD2; CDR3aa: ASKNPGGGGEQY
abundance: NA; v_gene: TRBV18; d_gene: TRBD1; CDR3aa: ASSPDRETNEKLF
abundance: NA; v_gene: TRBV2; d_gene: TRBD1; CDR3aa: ASSGEDRGPEKLF
abundance: few; v_gene: TRBV5-4; d_gene: NA; CDR3aa: ASSLDLASSYNEQF
abundance: NA; v_gene: TRBV6-5; d_gene: TRBD1; CDR3aa: ASSGDRTVSAQY
abundance: NA; v_gene: TRBV11-2; d_gene: NA; CDR3aa: ASSLGGLHGETQY
abundance: NA; v_gene: TRBV7-2; d_gene: NA; CDR3aa: ASSFGGVTDTQY
abundance: NA; v_gene: TRBV5-1; d_gene: TRBD1; CDR3aa: ASSSRTGQWADTQY
abundance: NA; v_gene: TRBV27; d_gene: NA; CDR3aa: ASRPLAPIGTEAF
abundance: NA; v_gene: TRBV15; d_gene: NA; CDR3aa: ATSREYVQAFSGANVLT
abundance: NA; v_gene: TRBV9; d_gene: TRBD1; CDR3aa: ASSVTGTGYEKLF
abundance: NA; v_gene: TRBV6-1; d_gene: NA; CDR3aa: ASSEAGSGDSDGYT
abundance: NA; v_gene: TRBV28; d_gene: TRBD1; CDR3aa: ASQGGNQPQH